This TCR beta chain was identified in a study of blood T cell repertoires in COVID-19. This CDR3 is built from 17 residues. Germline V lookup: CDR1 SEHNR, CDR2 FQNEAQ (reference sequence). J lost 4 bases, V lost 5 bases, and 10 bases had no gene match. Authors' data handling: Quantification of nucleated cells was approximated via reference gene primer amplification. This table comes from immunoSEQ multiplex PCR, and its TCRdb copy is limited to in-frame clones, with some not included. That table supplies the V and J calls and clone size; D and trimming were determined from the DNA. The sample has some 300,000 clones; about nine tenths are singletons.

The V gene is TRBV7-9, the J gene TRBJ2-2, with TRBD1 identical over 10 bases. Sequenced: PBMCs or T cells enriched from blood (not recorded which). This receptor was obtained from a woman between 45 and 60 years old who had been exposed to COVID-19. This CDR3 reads CASSAMTGGFGTGELFF. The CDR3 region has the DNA TGTGCCAGCAGCGCAATGACAGGGGGCTTTGGCACCGGGGAGCTGTTTTTT. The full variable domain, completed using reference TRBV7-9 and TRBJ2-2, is DTGVSQNPRHKITKRGQNVTFRCDPISEHNRLYWYRQTLGQGPEFLTYFQNEAQLEKSRLLSDRFSAERPKGSFSTLEIQRTEQGDSAMYLCASSAMTGGFGTGELFFGEGSRLTVL.